This T cell receptor beta chain was recovered during a study of blood T cell repertoires in COVID-19 (dated by TCRdb to about 2020). Looking at the study overall: Samples covering the acute and convalescent phases of COVID-19 were provided by collaborators in the United States, Italy and Spain. The prospective study material was composed of cDNA or gDNA derived from T cells, B-cell-depleted T cells, or PBMCs. Subjects who had been exposed to COVID-19, were actively infected with it, or had recovered from it provided the deeply sampled blood TCRbeta repertoires that made up the dataset. A freely available public database, intended as a resource for researchers studying the immune response to SARS-CoV-2, is where the repertoires were released. The samples were drawn from the first 160 participants of the ongoing ImmuneRACE study and from 1,254 subjects provided by 6 global collaborators. Sample metadata almost always included a de-identified subject ID, COVID-19 status, age in years and sex. HLA class I and class II types, where available, came from metadata supplied by the sample provider rather than from assay-based typing.

TCRbeta CDR3 regions were amplified from genomic DNA using the immunoSEQ Assay, a bias-controlled multiplex PCR. The authors' analysis ran thus. The number of nucleated cells in each sample was estimated from the amplification of reference gene primers within the assay. To quantify the absolute abundance of each unique TCRbeta CDR3 rearrangement, sequence reads were collapsed and filtered. Productive Simpson clonality was computed per sample as the square root of Simpson's diversity index over productive rearrangements. In TCRdb, the immuneACCESS table is reduced to in-frame sequences with V and J assigned. These tables do not hold every clone; where another copy was compared, an unresolved V gene accounts for under half, and the others remain unexplained. V, J and clone size derive from that table, while D and trimming were established from the DNA sequence. The sample has some 200,000 clones on record, 82% of them singletons. The top ten clones comprise roughly 5.2% of the sample.

Overall results and qualifications from the work: How much clinical and demographic metadata was included differed by source and by participant, and the metadata was provided uncurated.

Details on this clone: It lacks a known antigen. Base qualities are not recorded, but no much larger clone differs from it by a single base.

The CDR1 and CDR2 encoded by the germline V gene are MNHEY and SVGAGI. V was cut back by 2 bases and J by 1 base, leaving a gap of 8 bases between them. The CDR3 runs 14 residues from the cysteine to the phenylalanine. The read is trimmed to its CDR3 DNA, 42 bases read in frame from base 1. In the prospective study, participants were 18 to 89 years old, resided in around 25 geographic areas of the United States, and were enrolled through a virtual design. Cohort assignment in the prospective study relied on participant-reported clinical history from a screening survey and a study questionnaire. In the prospective study, whole blood, serum and a nasopharyngeal or oropharyngeal swab were collected from each participant by mobile phlebotomists. Additional blood draws and questionnaires over an approximately 2-month period could optionally be provided by prospective study participants. Blood samples from the prospective study were shipped frozen or at room temperature prior to DNA extraction.

The sequence was collected from a woman aged 55-70 years with acute COVID-19. The chain couples TRBV6-5 to TRBJ1-1; the D gene cannot be named for sure. The sequenced sample consisted of PBMCs or T cells enriched from blood (not recorded which). The sequenced DNA is TGTGCCAGCAGTTACCGAACAGAGAACACTGAAGCTTTCTTT. It translates to CASSYRTENTEAFF.